This T cell receptor beta chain was identified in a study of cytomegalovirus exposure and HLA in healthy donors. Study results and caveats: The only immune exposure information that was available was CMV serostatus.

A remark on this clone: Its antigen is not identified.

PCR was performed using 60 Vbeta and 13 Jbeta primers. Profiled with immunoSEQ multiplex PCR; TCRdb holds only in-frame clones, not every one. The sample holds 170,000 or so clones, about four fifths seen once. The CDR3 is 14 residues long. Germline loops: CDR1 MDHEN, CDR2 SYDVKM. The V end lost 7 bases, the J end lost 1 base, and 14 bases lay between the germline ends. This clonotype originated in a woman between 45 and 65 years old in good health and CMV-seronegative. The sample was PBMCs. The chain carries TRBV28 and TRBJ2-7; D unclear. The CDR3 loop is CASTPPLVSYEQYF. CDR3 DNA: TGTGCCAGCACCCCGCCCCTAGTATCCTACGAGCAGTACTTC. The variable domain in full, with the rest retrieved from reference TRBV28 and TRBJ2-7, is DVKVTQSSRYLVKRTGEKVFLECVQDMDHENMFWYRQDPGLGLRLIYFSYDVKMKEKGDIPEGYSVSREKKERFSLILESASTNQTSMYLCASTPPLVSYEQYFGPGTRLTVT.